This section outlines one TCR beta chain sequence together with its context. What it recognizes is unknown. The entry originates in a study of T-cell memory formation after mild COVID-19. The wider study: TCR clustering was largely donor specific.

The TCR alpha and TCR beta cDNA libraries, bearing sample barcodes and UMIs, were generated by 5'RACE using constant-segment primers. MiXCR was run by TCRdb on the 5' RACE reads, yielding one entry per CDR3 protein. The profile shows around 500,000 distinct CDR3 sequences, 15% to 20% of them singletons. Study results and limitations: Confirmation of SARS-CoV-2 specificity was lacking for second-wave clones peaking day 37.

From germline, CDR1 is MNHNS and CDR2 SASEGT. The CDR3 is 15 residues long. Germline trimming cut 6 bases from V and 5 bases from J; bases unmatched to any gene: 10. The chain combines TRBV6-1 with TRBJ2-1; 7 nucleotides match TRBD1. The sequenced sample was PBMCs or a T cell subset sorted from them (not recorded which). The receptor was isolated from an adult woman who had mild COVID-19 (a few samples of this study predate the infection). Cell type and time point are not known. This CDR3 reads CASSPRDSRNNEQFF. In DNA form, the CDR3 reads TGTGCCAGCAGCCCCCGGGACAGCAGAAACAATGAGCAGTTCTTC.